This T cell receptor beta chain originates from a study of cytotoxic CD8 clonotypes in ibrutinib-treated CLL. Study in general: After median approximately 74 months, about 14 stayed in remission, about 12 progressed; responses about 25 partial, 2 complete. Response samples followed a median 12 months of treatment, range 6 to 36.

A remark on this clone: Antigen: not known.

General study results and limits: The study found public clonotypes uncommon, contracting or stable on treatment. Timing of sampling differed between sustained-remission and progressing patients.

Assay: immunoSEQ multiplex PCR; the TCRdb copy retains only in-frame clones and omits some. The sample includes fewer than 25,000 clones, 78% of them seen just once. Germline CDR1 and CDR2: SGHKS and YYEKEE (reference sequence). Trimming left V 0 bases short and J 5 bases short, with 14 bases between. The CDR3 runs to 16 residues. Sequenced material: PBMCs, taken before ibrutinib treatment. This TCR was sampled from a human donor with chronic lymphocytic leukemia. The chain uses TRBV5-5 and TRBJ2-2, with D possibly being TRBD1 (6 bases). The CDR3 region has the DNA TGTGCCAGCAGCTTGGAGGGCAGGGGATATACCGGGGAGCTGTTTTTT. Protein product: CASSLEGRGYTGELFF.